Listed below are T cell receptor beta chains from one sample, sequenced in a study of T cells after somatic rescue of genetic block. TCRdb's copy holds only in-frame clones and misses some; the assay was immunoSEQ multiplex PCR. The sample has 100,000 to 120,000 clones, about 89% seen once; the top ten hold 1.4%. Sequencing input: peripheral blood mononuclear cells (PBMCs). These receptors were taken from a woman aged 18-30 years. Both conserved end residues are part of each CDR3. The order of the fields is V gene, J gene, CDR3 protein.

V: TRBV5-6; J: TRBJ1-5; CDR3: CASSLYRSNQPQHF
V: TRBV9; J: TRBJ2-3; CDR3: CASSVGTDYSTDTQYF
V: TRBV2; J: TRBJ2-1; CDR3: CASSDLGPNSYNEQFF
V: TRBV7-9; J: TRBJ2-2; CDR3: CASSFGGVGGELFF
V: TRBV7-9; J: TRBJ1-4; CDR3: CASSLGLARATNEKLFF
V: TRBV14; J: TRBJ1-2; CDR3: CASSRQGDYYGYTF
V: TRBV7-2; J: TRBJ2-5; CDR3: CASSLGGGGGETQYF
V: TRBV5-3; J: TRBJ1-5; CDR3: CARGTGNQPQHF
V: TRBV7-3; J: TRBJ2-6; CDR3: CASSLATGTGANVLTF
V: TRBV7-9; J: TRBJ1-4; CDR3: CASSLGVDAFNEKLFF
V: TRBV7-2; J: TRBJ2-3; CDR3: CASSRGGDTQYF
V: TRBV11-3; J: TRBJ2-1; CDR3: CASSLELAADEQFF
V: TRBV18; J: TRBJ2-3; CDR3: CASSPLAGYTDTQYF
V: TRBV4-1; J: TRBJ2-3; CDR3: CASSQGRLAGADTQYF
V: TRBV15; J: TRBJ1-1; CDR3: CATSRESGGANTEAFF
V: TRBV5-1; J: TRBJ1-4; CDR3: CASSLAAGAEKLFF
V: TRBV9; J: TRBJ1-3; CDR3: CASSGTGSSGNTIYF
V: TRBV30; J: TRBJ1-1; CDR3: CAWSVPPDREDTEAFF
V: TRBV2; J: TRBJ1-2; CDR3: CASSRSGANYGYTF
V: TRBV7-2; J: TRBJ2-2; CDR3: CASSTTLGDTGELFF
V: TRBV19; J: TRBJ2-5; CDR3: CASSTTSGGNQETQYF
V: TRBV30; J: TRBJ1-1; CDR3: CAWRRQGITEAFF
V: TRBV29-1; J: TRBJ1-1; CDR3: CSGRQGARSTEAFF
V: TRBV4-1; J: TRBJ2-1; CDR3: CASSHSIRDRTYNEQFF